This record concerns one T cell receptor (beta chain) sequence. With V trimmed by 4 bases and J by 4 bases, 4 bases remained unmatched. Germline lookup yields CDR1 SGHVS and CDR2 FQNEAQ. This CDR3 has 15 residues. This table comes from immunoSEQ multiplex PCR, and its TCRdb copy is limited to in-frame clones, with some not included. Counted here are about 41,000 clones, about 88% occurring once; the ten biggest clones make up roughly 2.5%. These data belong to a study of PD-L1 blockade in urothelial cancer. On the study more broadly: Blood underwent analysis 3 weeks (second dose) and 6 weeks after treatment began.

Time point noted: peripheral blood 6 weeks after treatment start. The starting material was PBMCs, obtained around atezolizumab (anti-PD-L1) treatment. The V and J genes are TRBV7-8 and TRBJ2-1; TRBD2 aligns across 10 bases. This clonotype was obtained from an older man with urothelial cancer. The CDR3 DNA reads TGTGCCAGCAGCTCCGAGACTAGCGGGTACAATGAGCAGTTCTTC. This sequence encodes CASSSETSGYNEQFF.